The 11 T cell receptor beta chains below come from one sample, sequenced in a study of beta chain features in type 1 diabetes. All of the isolated RNA was reverse transcribed, so expressed TCRB transcripts were sequenced. Measured with immunoSEQ multiplex PCR; TCRdb has only the in-frame clones, and not every one. The table has roughly 140,000 clones, about 7.3% seen once; the top ten hold less than 0.85%. Sequencing was carried out using central memory CD4+ T cells from blood. All receptors derive from a man younger than 30 in good health.

This clone turned up a few times. The chain couples TRBV7-2 to TRBJ2-7; 9 nucleotides match TRBD1. The J segment lost 3 bases and the V segment lost 6 bases, leaving 9 bases of the junction unmatched. The CDR3 is 15 amino acids. Per germline, CDR1 SGHTA and CDR2 FQGNSA. The CDR3 region is CASREGGQGIYEQYF. For the CDR3, the DNA is TGTGCCAGCAGAGAGGGGGGACAGGGTATCTACGAGCAGTACTTC.

This clone came up a few times. The V and J genes are TRBV18 and TRBJ1-1, with 12 bases that match TRBD1. The CDR3 has 15 residues. Germline values: CDR1 KGHSH, CDR2 LQKENI. V dropped 6 bases and J dropped 7; count of bases not matched to a gene: 9. The CDR3 sequence: CASSPGGTGGFEAFF. CDR3 sequence (DNA): TGTGCCAGCTCGCCTGGAGGGACAGGGGGCTTTGAAGCTTTCTTT.

This clone was detected only a few times. CDR3 in DNA: TGTGCCAGCAGTCTACAGGGGGCTACTGAAGCTTTCTTT. This codes for CASSLQGATEAFF. The chain carries TRBV6-5 and TRBJ1-1, with 9 nucleotides matching TRBD1. Per germline, CDR1 MNHEY and CDR2 SVGAGI. The CDR3 loop spans 13 amino acids. Trimming took 5 bases from V and 5 from J; bases not matched to a gene: 3.

This clone appeared a few times. The chain has TRBV13 and TRBJ2-1; TRBD1 might be the D (6 bases). The CDR3 is made up of 16 amino acids. CDR1 is PRHDT and CDR2 is FYEKMQ in the germline V gene (reference sequence). The V end was cut by 5 bases, the J end by 5 bases, with 19 bases between. The CDR3 loop is CASSPRDPGENNEQFF. The CDR3 DNA is TGTGCCAGCAGCCCCCGGGACCCAGGGGAAAACAATGAGCAGTTCTTC.

This clone occurred a few times. In nucleotides, the CDR3 is TGCGCCAGCAGACCGGGACAGGGGACCTTCTACGAGCAGTACTTC. Translated: CASRPGQGTFYEQYF. J is TRBJ2-7 and V is TRBV5-1, with 10 bases identical to TRBD1. CDR3 length: 15 residues. CDR1 SGHRS and CDR2 YFSETQ come from the germline V gene. V lost 5 bases and J lost 3; bases outside the gene matches: 8.

There are many counts of this clone. CDR3: CASSPSQGPYEQYF. The CDR3 DNA reads as TGTGCCAGCTCACCTTCACAGGGCCCCTACGAGCAGTACTTC. The genes are TRBV18 and TRBJ2-7, with D maybe TRBD1 (6 bases). Germline V CDR1 and CDR2: KGHSH, LQKENI. The CDR3 spans 14 residues. V gave up 3 bases and J gave up 2 bases, with 11 bases separating them.

This clone was counted between two and nine times. The chain's CDR3 is CASSQDLTSSGNTIYF. The CDR3 DNA follows: TGTGCCAGCAGCCAAGATCTTACTTCCTCTGGAAACACCATATATTTT. The chain uses TRBV4-2 and TRBJ1-3, with no clear D. Germline V lookup: CDR1 LGHNA, CDR2 YNFKEQ. The germline V and J ends were trimmed by 0 bases and 0 bases, with 9 bases remaining between them. The CDR3 extends over 16 amino acids.

J is TRBJ1-1 and V is TRBV6-5, with D maybe TRBD1 (5 bases). The CDR3 consists of 15 residues. The germline V and J ends were trimmed by 2 bases and 5 bases, with 15 bases remaining between them. Per germline, CDR1 MNHEY and CDR2 SVGAGI. CDR3 sequence reads: CASSYGRGGDTEAFF. DNA for the CDR3: TGTGCCAGCAGTTACGGTAGGGGAGGAGATACTGAAGCTTTCTTT.

The genes are TRBV29-1 and TRBJ1-2, with D unresolved. Germline V gene data show CDR1 as SQVTM and CDR2 as ANQGSEA. Trimming pared 7 bases from V and 3 bases from J, leaving 12 bases between. CDR3 length equals 12 residues. This CDR3 is CSAGLDYYGYTF. The CDR3 region has the DNA TGCAGCGCTGGACTGGATTACTATGGCTACACCTTC. Drawing the rest from reference TRBV29-1 and TRBJ1-2, the complete variable domain is SAVISQKPSRDICQRGTSLTIQCQVDSQVTMMFWYRQQPGQSLTLIATANQGSEATYESGFVIDKFPISRPNLTFSTLTVSNMSPEDSSIYLCSAGLDYYGYTFGSGTRLTVV.

The chain couples TRBV7-2 to TRBJ2-3, with 12 bases that match TRBD2. J was trimmed by 0 bases and V by 5 bases; bases with no gene match: 9. The CDR3 extends over 18 amino acids. Germline V CDR1 and CDR2: SGHTA, FQGNSA. CDR3 coding DNA: TGTGCCAGCAGCCTATGGACTAGCGGGGTTTATAGCACAGATACGCAGTATTTT. Its translation: CASSLWTSGVYSTDTQYF.

The V call is TRBV30, the J call TRBJ2-7, with 13 bases matching TRBD2. V gave up 2 bases and J gave up 4 bases; unmatched junction bases: 5. Germline V gene sequence: CDR1 GTSNPN, CDR2 SVGIG (reference sequence). This CDR3 is 15 amino acids long. The CDR3 nucleotides read TGTGCCTGGAGTTGGGGGACTAGCGGGAAGTACGAGCAGTACTTC. Translating it yields CAWSWGTSGKYEQYF.